The 6 T cell receptor beta chains below come from one sample, sequenced in a study of OX40 agonist ivuxolimab in advanced cancers. This table comes from immunoSEQ multiplex PCR, and its TCRdb copy is limited to in-frame clones, with some not included. The sample has approximately 61,000 clones, roughly 80% seen once. Material: CD4+ or CD8+ T cells sorted from blood, obtained in a trial of the OX40 agonist ivuxolimab. Receptors originate from an adult with an advanced solid tumor such as melanoma, head and neck, liver or kidney cancer.

This chain uses TRBV9 with TRBJ2-7, with 8 nucleotides matching TRBD1. V gave up 4 bases and J gave up 6 bases; unmatched junction bases: 12. CDR1 is SGDLS and CDR2 is YYNGEE in the germline V gene. The CDR3 has 15 residues. The CDR3 spells CASSPQGTGKAEQYF. The CDR3 DNA is TGTGCCAGCAGCCCTCAAGGGACAGGTAAGGCCGAGCAGTACTTC.

The CDR3 spells CASSAQQGRAYEQYF. Here the CDR3 DNA reads TGTGCCAGCAGTGCTCAACAGGGGAGGGCCTACGAGCAGTACTTC. The chain combines TRBV28 with TRBJ2-7; D is possibly TRBD1 or TRBD2 (7 bases each). V was pared by 5 bases and J by 2 bases, with 16 bases between. The CDR3 totals 15 residues. Germline CDR1 and CDR2: MDHEN and SYDVKM.

The rearrangement joins TRBV10-3 to TRBJ1-3, with TRBD1 as a possible D gene (5 bases). Germline V CDR1 and CDR2: ENHRY, SYGVKD. V lost 5 bases and J lost 0, with 8 bases in between. The CDR3 is 14 amino acids. The chain's CDR3 is CAISQGPSGNTIYF. As DNA, the CDR3 is TGTGCCATCAGTCAGGGCCCCTCTGGAAACACCATATATTTT.

The chain joins TRBV7-3 to TRBJ1-2; no definite D call. Germline V gene lookup returns CDR1 SGHTA and CDR2 FQGTGA. The CDR3 length is 14 residues. V lost 4 bases and J lost 6, with 15 bases in between. The CDR3: CASSSAGRSDGYTF. Written as DNA, the CDR3 is TGTGCCAGCAGCTCCGCCGGGAGATCCGATGGCTACACCTTC. Variable domain in full (rest from reference TRBV7-3 and TRBJ1-2): GAGVSQTPSNKVTEKGKYVELRCDPISGHTALYWYRQSLGQGPEFLIYFQGTGAADDSGLPNDRFFAVRPEGSVSTLKIQRTERGDSAVYLCASSSAGRSDGYTFGSGTRLTVV.

This clone came up once. J is TRBJ2-5 and V is TRBV5-1; TRBD2 aligns across 8 bases. This CDR3 region has 15 residues. V lost 1 base to trimming and J lost 1 base; unmatched junction nucleotides: 3. Germline-derived CDR1 and CDR2 are SGHRS and YFSETQ. The CDR3 spells CASSLRGGVQETQYF. The CDR3 nucleotides are TGCGCCAGCAGCTTGCGGGGGGGGGTCCAAGAGACCCAGTACTTC.

The chain carries TRBV20-1 and TRBJ2-1; D remains unclear. The CDR3 has 9 residues. V gave up 6 bases and J gave up 8 bases, with 5 bases separating them. The germline V gene encodes CDR1 DFQATT and CDR2 SNEGSKA (reference sequence). This CDR3 reads CSARHEQFF. For the CDR3, the DNA is TGCAGTGCCCGGCATGAGCAGTTCTTC.